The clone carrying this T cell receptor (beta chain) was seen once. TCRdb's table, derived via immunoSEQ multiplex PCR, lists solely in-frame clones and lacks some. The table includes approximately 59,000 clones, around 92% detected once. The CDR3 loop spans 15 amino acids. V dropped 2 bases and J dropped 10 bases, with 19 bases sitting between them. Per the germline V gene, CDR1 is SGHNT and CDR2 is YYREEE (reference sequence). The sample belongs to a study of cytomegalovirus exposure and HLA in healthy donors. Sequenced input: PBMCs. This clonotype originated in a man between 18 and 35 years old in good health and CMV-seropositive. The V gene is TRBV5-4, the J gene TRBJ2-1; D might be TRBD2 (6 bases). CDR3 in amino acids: CASSFPGTGVGEQFF. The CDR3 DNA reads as TGTGCCAGCAGCTTTCCCGGGACTGGGGTAGGGGAGCAGTTCTTC.